Below are 11 T cell receptor beta chains sequenced from a single sample in a study of identical twins (dated by TCRdb to about 2016). Receptor libraries were prepared by 5' RACE. These reads were obtained on an Illumina HiSeq 2000. TCRdb passed the public sequencing reads through fastp at Q25 and MiXCR, retaining productive beta sequences. Records with the same CDR3 protein are collapsed into one entry carrying the most frequent genes and DNA. The sample yields approximately 470,000 distinct CDR3 sequences; 12% to 15% were counted once. The ten largest account for approximately 0.52% of the sample. These records were also assigned to another study, of yellow fever vaccine responses in identical twins.

Sample: CD4+ T cells sorted from blood. These receptor sequences come from a woman between 18 and 29 years old in good health.

The CDR3, as DNA: TGTGCTAGTGGCTCAGGGGTCACTGAAGCTTTCTTT. Translation: CASGSGVTEAFF. The rearrangement links TRBV12-5 to TRBJ1-1; D is perhaps TRBD1 (6 bases). V was cut by 6 bases and J by 4 bases, with 9 bases left in between. This CDR3 has 12 residues. Germline V gene data show CDR1 as LGHNT and CDR2 as FRNRAP.

This clonotype showed up many times. The chain couples TRBV12-3 or TRBV12-4 to TRBJ1-1; the D is unclear. V shed 4 bases and J shed 1 base, with 7 bases lying between them. This CDR3 is 13 amino acids long. CDR3 nucleotides: TGTGCCAGCAGTTACCATGGGAACACTGAAGCTTTCTTT. Its translation is CASSYHGNTEAFF.

The chain joins TRBV5-1 to TRBJ2-3; the match to TRBD2 covers 11 bases. This CDR3 comprises 16 residues. J lost 2 bases, V lost 0 bases, and 2 bases had no gene match. CDR1 is SGHRS and CDR2 is YFSETQ in the germline V gene. CDR3 DNA: TGCGCCAGCAGCTTGGGACTAGCGGGGCTCACAGATACGCAGTATTTT. Protein: CASSLGLAGLTDTQYF.

The CDR3 region is CASSLVPGGTYEQYF. The CDR3 bases are TGTGCCAGCAGCTTAGTCCCGGGGGGGACCTACGAGCAGTACTTC. V usage is TRBV7-2 and J usage is TRBJ2-7; 8 positions match TRBD2. J lost 2 bases, V lost 1 base, and 4 bases had no gene match. The CDR3 has 15 amino acids. Germline lookup yields CDR1 SGHTA and CDR2 FQGNSA.

The chain couples TRBV10-3 to TRBJ2-3; tentatively, D is TRBD2 (6 bases). From germline, CDR1 is ENHRY and CDR2 SYGVKD. The CDR3 sequence is 14 residues long. V dropped 8 bases and J dropped 2 bases, with 14 bases sitting between them. The CDR3 is CAILRDSDTDTQYF. The CDR3 DNA reads as TGTGCCATCCTCCGGGACTCCGACACAGATACGCAGTATTTT.

The chain employs TRBV30 and TRBJ2-1; 8 bases match TRBD2. CDR1 and CDR2 (germline): GTSNPN, SVGIG (reference sequence). The J segment lost 9 bases and the V segment lost 6 bases, leaving 7 bases of the junction unmatched. The length of the CDR3 is 12 residues. The CDR3 loop reads CACVAGPGEQFF. The CDR3 coding sequence is TGTGCCTGTGTAGCGGGGCCCGGTGAGCAGTTCTTC.

This clonotype was found a few times. V is TRBV5-1 and J is TRBJ2-3; 9 positions match TRBD2. This CDR3 comprises 17 residues. Germline lookup yields CDR1 SGHRS and CDR2 YFSETQ. V trimming: 4 bases; J trimming: 0 bases; junction bases outside the gene matches: 9. The CDR3: CASSRTTSGSSTDTQYF. The CDR3 DNA sequence: TGCGCCAGCAGCCGGACGACTAGCGGAAGCAGCACAGATACGCAGTATTTT.

The DNA for the CDR3 is TGTGCCAGCAGGACCCAGGGGGCCGGGGAGACCCAGTACTTC. As protein: CASRTQGAGETQYF. V is TRBV6-2 or TRBV6-3 and J is TRBJ2-5; TRBD1 aligns across 8 bases. Looked up from germline, CDR1 is MNHEY and CDR2 is SVGEGT. The CDR3 extends over 14 amino acids. Unmatched junction bases numbered 8, after V lost 6 bases and J lost 5 bases.

The CDR3 loop is CASSVIGTKAGYTF. In DNA, the CDR3 is TGTGCCAGCAGTGTTATCGGGACCAAGGCTGGCTACACCTTC. The chain recombines TRBV2 with TRBJ1-2; D possibly corresponds to TRBD1 (5 bases). V lost 4 bases, J lost 7 bases, and 16 bases lay in between. Germline assignment: CDR1 SNHLY and CDR2 FYNNEI. The CDR3 runs 14 residues.

The rearrangement links TRBV20-1 to TRBJ2-7, with no clear D. Germline assignment: CDR1 DFQATT and CDR2 SNEGSKA (reference sequence). V was clipped by 2 bases and J by 2 bases, with 7 bases between them. The CDR3 runs 12 residues. CDR3 protein: CSARLNAYEQYF. CDR3 coding DNA: TGCAGTGCTAGACTAAACGCCTACGAGCAGTACTTC.

The V call is TRBV11-3, the J call TRBJ2-3, with D unresolved. Germline assignment: CDR1 SGHNT and CDR2 YENEEA. CDR3 size: 13 residues. V lost 0 bases and J 9 bases, leaving 10 bases between the germline ends. CDR3 amino acids: CASSLDPQLTQYF. Written as DNA, the CDR3 is TGTGCCAGCAGCTTAGATCCACAGCTAACGCAGTATTTT.